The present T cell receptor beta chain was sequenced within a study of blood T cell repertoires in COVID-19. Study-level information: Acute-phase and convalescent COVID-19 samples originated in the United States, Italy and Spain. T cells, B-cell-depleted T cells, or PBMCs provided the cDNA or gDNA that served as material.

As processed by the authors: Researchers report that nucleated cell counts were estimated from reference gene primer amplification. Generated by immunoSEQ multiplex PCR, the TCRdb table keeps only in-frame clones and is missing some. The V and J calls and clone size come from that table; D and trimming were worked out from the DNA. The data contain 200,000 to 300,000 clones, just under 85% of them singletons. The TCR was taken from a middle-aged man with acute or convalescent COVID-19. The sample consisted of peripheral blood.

As DNA, the CDR3 is TGCGCCAGCAGCGCCTCAGGGGGCTACGACGAGCAGTACTTC. Translated: CASSASGGYDEQYF. The chain recombines TRBV5-1 with TRBJ2-7, with 8 bases matching TRBD1. The CDR3 sequence is 14 residues long. Germline assignment: CDR1 SGHRS and CDR2 YFSETQ. The V segment lost 4 bases and the J segment 5 bases; nucleotides outside the gene matches: 8.